These 24 T cell receptor beta chains originate from one sample sequenced in a study of human T cells and chemical hapten exposure. Via MiXCR, TCRdb re-called the RACE reads, giving one row per CDR3 protein. The repertoire has approximately 320,000 distinct CDR3 sequences, over 5% of them found once; the top ten carry under 9.5%. Indicated time point: pre-sensitization, week 0. Treatment defined: therapeutic diphenylcyclopropenone sensitization with weekly scalp DPC. Sequences were derived from whole blood, sampled in connection with sensitization to the hapten diphenylcyclopropenone (DPC). These receptors were obtained from a young woman with alopecia areata. Some clones in this sample may be carry-over from other donors' samples.

The chain recombines TRBV27 with TRBJ1-6; unclear D gene. Trimming shortened V by 5 bases and J by 7 bases, and 15 bases separated the two germline ends. This CDR3 has 15 residues. Germline V CDR1 and CDR2: MNHEY, SMNVEV (reference sequence). CDR3 DNA: TGTGCCAGCAGTCCCCGTGTCGGGGTAAATTCACCCCTCCACTTT. It encodes CASSPRVGVNSPLHF.

The chain links TRBV20-1 to TRBJ2-3; 8 nucleotides match TRBD2. This CDR3 is 14 amino acids long. The germline V gene has CDR1 DFQATT and CDR2 SNEGSKA (reference sequence). The V gene end was trimmed by 6 bases and the J gene end by 3 bases; junction bases not matched to a gene: 8. CDR3 nucleotide sequence: TGCAGTGCAGAACGGGGGGGCCCAACAGATACGCAGTATTTT. Protein sequence: CSAERGGPTDTQYF.

This clonotype was counted ten times or more. The rearrangement links TRBV21-1 to TRBJ1-4; the table's D call, TRBD1, was not checked against the DNA. TRBV21-1 is labeled a pseudogene. The CDR3 spans 11 residues. The CDR3 is CASSKGDGLFF. The CDR3 DNA follows: TGTGCCAGCAGCAAAGGGGACGGACTGTTTTTT.

The table lists this clonotype with a few counts. This chain uses TRBV20-1 with TRBJ1-4; 9 positions match TRBD1. Germline CDR1 reads DFQATT; CDR2 reads SNEGSKA (reference sequence). The junction had 6 bases not matched to a gene; V was cut back by 3 bases and J by 4 bases. There are 15 residues in the CDR3. As DNA, the CDR3 is TGCAGTGCTAGGGACAGGGGCTTGTATAATGAAAAACTGTTTTTT. Its translation is CSARDRGLYNEKLFF.

This clonotype was detected many times. The chain has TRBV12-3 or TRBV12-4 and TRBJ2-4, with D perhaps matching TRBD2 (5 bases). The CDR3 consists of 15 residues. The V end lost 1 base, the J end lost 1 base, and 8 bases lay between the germline ends. CDR3 bases: TGTGCCAGCAGTTTAGAGGGAGAGGCCAAAAACATTCAGTACTTC. This translates into CASSLEGEAKNIQYF.

The chain recombines TRBV4-3 with TRBJ2-1; D possibly matches TRBD1 or TRBD2 (5 bases each). Trimming cost V 3 bases and J 8 bases, with 20 bases left between them. This CDR3 is 16 amino acids long. Per germline, CDR1 LGHNA and CDR2 YSLEER. CDR3 DNA: TGCGCCAGCAGCCACGGGACGTTGGTCTCGTCAGATGAGCAGTTCTTC. Translating gives CASSHGTLVSSDEQFF.

Of note for this clonotype: Since a much larger clone is just one base distant, this may be a read error. The chain combines TRBV11-1 with TRBJ1-5; 12 positions match TRBD1. The CDR3 contains 15 residues. The germline CDR1 and CDR2 sequences are SGHAT and FQDESV (reference sequence). V trimming: 5 bases; J trimming: 6 bases; junction bases outside the gene matches: 5. In DNA, the CDR3 is TGTGCCAGCAGCCCCGGGACAGGGGGCAGTCAGCCCCAGCATTTT. It codes for CASSPGTGGSQPQHF.

This clonotype was observed a few times. This chain links TRBV29-1 with TRBJ1-1; D not certain. Germline CDR1 is SQVTM and CDR2 is ANQGSEA. The V end was cut by 2 bases, the J end by 3 bases, with 13 bases between. The length of the CDR3 is 14 residues. Here the CDR3 DNA reads TGCAGCGTTGAAAACCCGGGCAAATACACTGAAGCTTTCTTT. Its translation is CSVENPGKYTEAFF.

As to this clonotype: A single base separates this from a much larger clone, so it may be a read error. The chain uses TRBV6-5 and TRBJ1-3; no clear D gene. From germline, CDR1 is MNHEY and CDR2 SVGAGI. This CDR3 has 16 amino acids. This CDR3 reads CASSRRQSVTGTTIYF. The CDR3 region has the DNA TGTGCCAGCAGCCGGCGCCAGTCCGTCACTGGAACCACCATATATTTT.

This clonotype was seen at least ten times. The V and J genes are TRBV27 and TRBJ1-6; possibly TRBD1 for D (5 bases). Germline loops: CDR1 MNHEY, CDR2 SMNVEV (reference sequence). V was cut by 8 bases and J by 8 bases, with 16 bases left in between. This CDR3 is built from 14 residues. The CDR3 spells CASVQERGYSPLHF. CDR3 in DNA: TGTGCCAGCGTACAGGAAAGGGGTTATTCACCCCTCCACTTT.

This clonotype has more than one count but fewer than ten. The V and J genes are TRBV6-2 or TRBV6-3 and TRBJ2-5; possibly TRBD1 for D (5 bases). CDR3 length: 12 residues. Germline-derived CDR1 and CDR2 are MNHEY and SVGEGT. V lost 7 bases to trimming and J lost 3 bases, with 9 bases between them. CDR3 residues: CASTKGEETQYF. The CDR3 nucleotides read TGTGCCAGCACCAAAGGGGAAGAGACCCAGTACTTC.

This chain uses TRBV9 with TRBJ2-3; D is ambiguous. Per germline, CDR1 SGDLS and CDR2 YYNGEE. V was clipped by 4 bases and J by 4 bases, with 7 bases between them. This CDR3 region has 12 residues. CDR3 DNA sequence: TGTGCCAGCAGCAGTGGGTCAGATACGCAGTATTTT. This encodes CASSSGSDTQYF. The whole variable domain, filled in from reference TRBV9 and TRBJ2-3, reads DSGVTQTPKHLITATGQRVTLRCSPRSGDLSVYWYQQSLDQGLQFLIQYYNGEERAKGNILERFSAQQFPDLHSELNLSSLELGDSALYFCASSSGSDTQYFGPGTRLTVL.

This clonotype was seen a handful of times. This chain connects TRBV6-5 to TRBJ1-6; the D is unclear. The germline gives CDR1 MNHEY, CDR2 SVGAGI. V was shortened by 6 bases and J by 0 bases, with 12 bases between the two germline ends. This CDR3 spans 16 amino acids. The CDR3 reads CASSRGVSSYNSPLHF. DNA of the CDR3: TGTGCCAGCAGCCGCGGGGTCAGCTCCTATAATTCACCCCTCCACTTT.

This clonotype came up a few times. The chain has TRBV27 and TRBJ1-2; no reliable D call. This CDR3 is 16 amino acids long. Deletions cut 0 bases from V and 4 bases from J, with 15 bases between. Per germline, CDR1 MNHEY and CDR2 SMNVEV (reference sequence). The CDR3 spells CASSLSRDGRSYGYTF. For the CDR3, the DNA is TGTGCCAGCAGTTTATCGCGGGATGGCAGGTCCTATGGCTACACCTTC.

The table lists this clonotype with many counts. This chain links TRBV29-1 with TRBJ2-1; 10 bases map to TRBD1. CDR3 length: 14 residues. V gave up 4 bases and J gave up 7 bases; unmatched junction bases: 7. CDR1 and CDR2 (germline): SQVTM, ANQGSEA. CDR3 sequence (DNA): TGCAGCGTTGGAGTGTGGACAGGGGGGAATGAGCAGTTCTTC. Its protein product is CSVGVWTGGNEQFF.

This clonotype was detected a few times. The CDR3 region is CASSPGWVVGTGELFF. DNA for the CDR3: TGTGCCAGCAGCCCCGGTTGGGTAGTAGGCACCGGGGAGCTGTTTTTT. The rearrangement uses TRBV28 and TRBJ2-2, with D unclear. CDR1 and CDR2 from the germline V gene are MDHEN and SYDVKM. The CDR3 loop spans 16 amino acids. Between the trimmed V and J ends, which lost 6 bases and 4 bases, there was a span of 18 bases.

Ten or more counts support this clonotype. The chain carries TRBV6-2 or TRBV6-3 and TRBJ1-1; D remains ambiguous. The V and J ends lost 0 bases and 2 bases respectively, with 13 bases between them. The germline CDR1 and CDR2 sequences are MNHEY and SVGEGT. The length of the CDR3 is 16 residues. This CDR3 reads CASSYSRLKGNTEAFF. DNA for the CDR3: TGTGCCAGCAGTTACTCCCGACTCAAGGGAAACACTGAAGCTTTCTTT.

This clonotype came up many times. The rearrangement uses TRBV6-2 or TRBV6-3 and TRBJ2-7; D is ambiguous. With 0 bases removed from V and 3 bases from J, the gap between germline ends came to 12 bases. This CDR3 region has 15 residues. Germline CDR1 reads MNHEY; CDR2 reads SVGEGT. The CDR3: CASSYSPKAGYEQYF. The CDR3 DNA sequence: TGTGCCAGCAGTTACTCACCCAAAGCCGGCTACGAGCAGTACTTC.

This clonotype appeared many times. The rearrangement uses TRBV3-1 and TRBJ2-3; tentatively, D is TRBD1 or TRBD2 (6 bases each). The CDR3 is 16 amino acids. Between the trimmed V and J ends, which lost 0 bases and 3 bases, there was a span of 13 bases. The V gene's germline CDR1 is LGHDT and CDR2 YNNKEL (reference sequence). Here the CDR3 DNA reads TGTGCCAGCAGCCAAGAAGACGGGGGCCCTACAGATACGCAGTATTTT. It specifies CASSQEDGGPTDTQYF.

This chain joins TRBV3-1 and TRBJ1-5; D is unresolved. Per germline, CDR1 LGHDT and CDR2 YNNKEL (reference sequence). Trimming took off 0 bases at V and 7 bases at J, with 4 bases between the two ends. The CDR3 contains 12 residues. CDR3 nucleotide sequence: TGTGCCAGCAGCCAAGATGAACAGCCCCAGCATTTT. This sequence encodes CASSQDEQPQHF.

There are many counts of this clonotype. The V and J genes are TRBV27 and TRBJ1-1; D call uncertain. This CDR3 region has 12 residues. The V and J ends lost 3 bases and 11 bases respectively, with 13 bases between them. CDR1 is MNHEY, CDR2 SMNVEV, per germline (reference sequence). The DNA for the CDR3 is TGTGCCAGCAGTTTTCGAAGGGAGGTGGCTTTCTTT. This translates into CASSFRREVAFF.

J is TRBJ1-5 and V is TRBV2, with D possibly TRBD1 on 5 matching bases. The V end lost 3 bases, the J end lost 2 bases, and 11 bases lay between the germline ends. Germline-derived CDR1 and CDR2 are SNHLY and FYNNEI. There are 15 residues in the CDR3. CDR3 amino acids: CASSDSQAGNQPQHF. The DNA of the CDR3 is TGTGCCAGCAGTGACTCACAGGCCGGCAATCAGCCCCAGCATTTT.

This clonotype was observed many times. The chain uses TRBV6-5 and TRBJ2-1, with a weak D call TRBD2 (6 bases). In germline, CDR1 is MNHEY, CDR2 SVGAGI. This CDR3 spans 13 amino acids. The ends were cut back, 10 bases at V and 5 bases at J, with 15 bases in the middle. CDR3 coding DNA: TGTGCCACGGCGGGGTTCGTTAACAATGAGCAGTTCTTC. Protein: CATAGFVNNEQFF.

This clonotype occurred many times. The V and J genes are TRBV6-2 or TRBV6-3 and TRBJ2-7, with 7 bases matching TRBD1. The CDR3 has 18 residues. V trimming: 5 bases; J trimming: 1 base; junction bases outside the gene matches: 17. Germline lookup yields CDR1 MNHEY and CDR2 SVGEGT. CDR3 loop: CASSPRLTTGTASYEQYF. Written as DNA, the CDR3 is TGTGCCAGCAGTCCGAGACTCACAACCGGGACAGCATCCTACGAGCAGTACTTC.